This T cell receptor beta chain is drawn from a study of Tregs in tolerant kidney transplant recipients. Points from the study as a whole: No direct test of biological reproducibility was done here. The most relevant donor-specific Treg TCRbeta repertoire apparently came from expansion with activated donor B cells.

Only in-frame clones appear in the TCRdb table, and some are missing; sequencing was by immunoSEQ multiplex PCR. The sample data list some 15,000 clones. A remark on this clone: Its specificity is not known.

Recipients received nonmyeloablative bone marrow transplants from related graft donors, with transient mixed chimerism. Unstimulated Tregs (CD4+CD25+CD127-) and CD4+CD25- non-Tregs were sorted from PBMCs. Sequenced here: CD8+ T cells from blood (PBMCs), sampled 6 months after the transplant. The TCR was taken from a human patient who received a combined kidney and bone marrow transplant. Some T cells may trace back to the graft donor.

Incomplete CDR3 DNA: TGCGCCAGCAGCCAAGGTGACAGAACTTATGGC. Protein sequence: CASSQGDRTYG. From start to end, the CDR3 is CASSQGDRTYGYTF. The chain is built from TRBV4-1 and TRBJ1-2; TRBD1 might be the D (5 bases). The CDR3 end lies 3 residues beyond the end of the read and is filled in from the germline J gene. Germline V gene sequence: CDR1 MGHRA, CDR2 YSYEKL. The CDR3 is made up of 14 amino acids. The V gene lost 1 base and the J gene lost 5 bases, with 11 bases spanning the gap.